The sequence of this T cell receptor beta chain was determined in a study of cytomegalovirus exposure and HLA in healthy donors. Study findings and constraints: Sequencing probably produced one cluster of sequence variants that were highly shared.

PCR amplification relied on 60 Vbeta primers (plus 13 Jbeta primers). Here immunoSEQ multiplex PCR was the method, and the copy in TCRdb shows in-frame clones only, minus some. The sample lists hundreds of thousands of clones, less than 85% occurring once. For this clone: Its matching antigen is unknown.

Trimming at V came to 1 base and at J to 5 bases, leaving 9 bases not matched to a gene. The CDR3 spans 16 residues. Germline V lookup: CDR1 KGHSY, CDR2 FQNENV. When sampled, the donors appeared nominally healthy, though they likely had unrecorded immune exposures. This chain joins TRBV16 and TRBJ2-7; TRBD1 aligns across 9 bases. Specimen: PBMCs. This receptor was obtained from a man aged 18 to 29 in good health and CMV-seronegative. The CDR3 DNA is TGTGCCAGCAGCCAATTTATTCAACAGGGGGCTAACGAGCAGTACTTC. Its protein product is CASSQFIQQGANEQYF. The variable domain in full, with the rest retrieved from reference TRBV16 and TRBJ2-7, is GEEVAQTPKHLVRGEGQKAKLYCAPIKGHSYVFWYQQVLKNEFKFLISFQNENVFDETGMPKERFSAKCLPNSPCSLEIQATKLEDSAVYFCASSQFIQQGANEQYFGPGTRLTVT.